The rows below give T cell receptor beta chains drawn from one sample of a study of blood T cell repertoires in COVID-19. Libraries were prepared by immunoSEQ multiplex PCR; TCRdb keeps only in-frame clonotypes and omits some of them. The sample has about 250,000 clones; about 88% are singletons. Sequenced: PBMCs or T cells enriched from blood (not recorded which). The receptors were gathered from a woman aged 45 to 65 who had recovered from COVID-19. Each CDR3 is given with its conserved first and last residue. The D gene is left open where the match is weak. Size tells how often a clone was seen (once, few, many) or the class of an expanded clone, and some rows leave it out.

TRBV28	NA	TRBJ1-6	16	NA	TGTGCCAGCAGTTCAACTGGGGGGAGGGCTAATTCACCCCTCCACTTT	CASSSTGGRANSPLHF
TRBV9	NA	TRBJ1-1	15	few	TGTGCCAGCAGCGGACAGGCAGGGTTTGACACTGAAGCTTTCTTT	CASSGQAGFDTEAFF
TRBV6-5	NA	TRBJ1-1	14	NA	TGTGCCAGCTGCGCGCGGACAGCGAACACTGAAGCTTTCTTT	CASCARTANTEAFF
TRBV19	NA	TRBJ2-5	13	NA	TGTGCCAGTAGTATAGATAGCACGAAGACCCAGTACTTC	CASSIDSTKTQYF
TRBV14	NA	TRBJ2-5	17	NA	TGTGCCAGCAGCCAAGTTGTTACTAGCCGGGGAGCAGAGACCCAGTACTTC	CASSQVVTSRGAETQYF
TRBV3-1/TRBV3-2	NA	TRBJ2-1	15	NA	TGTGCCAGCAGCCAAGGTAGAGGGCAATTGAGTGAGCAGTTCTTC	CASSQGRGQLSEQFF
TRBV19	TRBD2	TRBJ2-5	17	NA	TGTGCCAGTAGCGGACTAGCGGAGGTACCGATACAAGAGACCCAGTACTTC	CASSGLAEVPIQETQYF
TRBV2	NA	TRBJ1-2	14	NA	TGTGCCAGCAGGACAACACAGGGTTCGGCCGGCTACACCTTC	CASRTTQGSAGYTF
TRBV28	NA	TRBJ2-7	15	NA	TGTGCCAGCAGTTTTCTAGCGATCGGAACGTACGAGCAGTACTTC	CASSFLAIGTYEQYF
TRBV7-8	NA	TRBJ2-7	15	few	TGTGCCAGCAGCTACGTACTAGAAGAGTCCTACGAGCAGTACTTC	CASSYVLEESYEQYF
TRBV18	NA	TRBJ2-3	14	few	TGTGCCAGCTCACCAACTTACAGCACAGATACGCAGTATTTT	CASSPTYSTDTQYF
TRBV4-3	TRBD2	TRBJ2-1	15	few	TGCGCCAGCAGCCAAGATTGGCTAGCGGGAGATGAGCAGTTCTTC	CASSQDWLAGDEQFF